This T cell receptor (beta chain) was captured in a study of cytomegalovirus exposure and HLA in healthy donors. Study findings and constraints: In a later analysis, at a false discovery rate of 0.05, under 20,000 TCR beta sequences were associated with HLA alleles. Associated with cytomegalovirus, according to the listing, were some 150 TCR beta chains. V segments that were indistinguishable, TRBV6-2 and TRBV6-3 among them, were omitted from analysis. DRB1 showed the most TCR associations and HLA-C the fewest in a later analysis, as rates varied by HLA locus.

A remark on this clone: What it recognizes is unknown.

Primers for the PCR totalled 60 Vbeta and 13 Jbeta. Here immunoSEQ multiplex PCR was the method, and the copy in TCRdb shows in-frame clones only, minus some. The sample yields 130,000 to 150,000 clones, under 85% seen once. The germline V gene has CDR1 SGHNT and CDR2 YYREEE (reference sequence). The V gene end was trimmed by 1 base and the J gene end by 3 bases; junction bases not matched to a gene: 4. The CDR3 is made up of 15 amino acids. The sample consisted of PBMCs. The chain combines TRBV5-4 with TRBJ2-3; the match to TRBD1 covers 8 bases. This sequence was found in a middle-aged woman in good health and CMV-seropositive. The CDR3 region has the DNA TGTGCCAGCAGCTTGCAGGGGGCGGTAACAGATACGCAGTATTTT. Residues: CASSLQGAVTDTQYF.